These 2 T cell receptor beta chains share one sample of origin, sequenced in a study. Cells sorted as Tregs were CD4+, CD25+ and CD127-/low. TCRdb re-analysed the 5' RACE reads in MiXCR, keeping a single row per CDR3 protein. The sample has about 43,000 distinct CDR3 sequences, about a fifth seen once. Sequenced material: Tregs sorted from a lymph node. The receptors here all came from a female donor with breast cancer.

V and J are TRBV21-1 and TRBJ2-7; TRBD2 is the table's D call, not checked against the DNA. TRBV21-1 is classified as a pseudogene. This CDR3 has 17 amino acids. The CDR3 DNA is TGTGCCAGCAGCAAAGCCCCGGGGCTAGTGGGAGGGCTCGAGCAGTACTTC. Translated: CASSKAPGLVGGLEQYF.

The chain joins TRBV5-1 to TRBJ2-2; 10 nucleotides match TRBD2. This CDR3 is built from 15 residues. The germline gives CDR1 SGHRS, CDR2 YFSETQ. The trim removed 1 base at V and 7 bases at J, leaving 4 bases unmatched. The CDR3 sequence: CASSLSLAGVGELFF. As DNA, the CDR3 is TGCGCCAGCAGCTTGTCCCTAGCGGGAGTCGGGGAGCTGTTTTTT.